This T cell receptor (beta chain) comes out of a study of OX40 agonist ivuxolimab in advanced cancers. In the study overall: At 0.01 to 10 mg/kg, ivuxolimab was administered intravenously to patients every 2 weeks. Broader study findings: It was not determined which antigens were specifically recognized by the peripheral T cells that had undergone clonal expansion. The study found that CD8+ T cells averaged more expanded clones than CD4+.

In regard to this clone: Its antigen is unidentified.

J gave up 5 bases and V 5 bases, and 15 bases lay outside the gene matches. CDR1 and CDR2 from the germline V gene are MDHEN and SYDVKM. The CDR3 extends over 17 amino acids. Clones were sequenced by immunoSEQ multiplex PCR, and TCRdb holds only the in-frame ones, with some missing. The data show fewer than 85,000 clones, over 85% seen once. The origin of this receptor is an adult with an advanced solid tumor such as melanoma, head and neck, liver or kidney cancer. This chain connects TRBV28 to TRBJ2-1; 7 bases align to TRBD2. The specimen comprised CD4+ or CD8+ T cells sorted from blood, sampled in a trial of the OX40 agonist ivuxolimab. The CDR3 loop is CASSTPGWGGFHNEQFF. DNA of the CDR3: TGTGCCAGCAGTACCCCCGGTTGGGGAGGGTTCCACAATGAGCAGTTCTTC.